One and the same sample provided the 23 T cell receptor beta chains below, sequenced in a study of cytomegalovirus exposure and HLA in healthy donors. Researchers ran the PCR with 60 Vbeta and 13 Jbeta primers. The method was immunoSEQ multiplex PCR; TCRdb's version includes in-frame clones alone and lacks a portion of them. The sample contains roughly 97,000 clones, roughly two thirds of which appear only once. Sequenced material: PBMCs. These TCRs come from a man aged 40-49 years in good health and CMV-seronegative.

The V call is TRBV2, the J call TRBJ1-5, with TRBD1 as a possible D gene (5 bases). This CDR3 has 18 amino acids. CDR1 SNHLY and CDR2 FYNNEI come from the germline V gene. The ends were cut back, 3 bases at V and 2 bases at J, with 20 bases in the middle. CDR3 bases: TGTGCCAGCAGTGATGCCCGCGAACAGGCGATTGGCAATCAGCCCCAGCATTTT. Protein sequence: CASSDAREQAIGNQPQHF.

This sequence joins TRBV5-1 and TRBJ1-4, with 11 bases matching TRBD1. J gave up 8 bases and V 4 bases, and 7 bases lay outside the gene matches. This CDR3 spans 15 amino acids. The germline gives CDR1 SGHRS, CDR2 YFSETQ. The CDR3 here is CASSPWTGGREKLFF. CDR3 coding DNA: TGCGCCAGCAGCCCTTGGACAGGGGGCCGAGAAAAACTGTTTTTT.

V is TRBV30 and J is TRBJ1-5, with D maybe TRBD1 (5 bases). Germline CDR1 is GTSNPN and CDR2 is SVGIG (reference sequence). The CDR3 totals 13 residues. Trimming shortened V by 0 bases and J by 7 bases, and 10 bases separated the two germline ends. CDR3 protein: CAWSVRRDQPQHF. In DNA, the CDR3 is TGTGCCTGGAGTGTAAGGAGGGACCAGCCCCAGCATTTT.

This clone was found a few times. CDR3 loop: CASSEATSTDTQYF. The CDR3 DNA sequence: TGTGCCAGCAGTGAAGCGACTAGCACAGATACGCAGTATTTT. The rearrangement joins TRBV6-1 to TRBJ2-3; D remains unclear. This CDR3 has 14 amino acids. The V gene's germline CDR1 is MNHNS and CDR2 SASEGT. Deletions cut 0 bases from V and 0 bases from J, with 4 bases between.

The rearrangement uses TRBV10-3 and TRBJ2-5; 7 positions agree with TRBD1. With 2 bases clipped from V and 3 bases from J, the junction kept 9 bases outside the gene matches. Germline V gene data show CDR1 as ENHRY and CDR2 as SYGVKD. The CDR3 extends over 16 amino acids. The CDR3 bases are TGTGCCATCAGTGAGCGTACAGGGGAGACAAAAGAGACCCAGTACTTC. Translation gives CAISERTGETKETQYF.

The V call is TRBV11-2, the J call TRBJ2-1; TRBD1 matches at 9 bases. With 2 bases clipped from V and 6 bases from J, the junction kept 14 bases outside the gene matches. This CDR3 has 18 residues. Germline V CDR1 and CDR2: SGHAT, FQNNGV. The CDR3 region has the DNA TGTGCCAGCAGCTTACGACCCCCGTCGACAGGGGGAGGCAATGAGCAGTTCTTC. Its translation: CASSLRPPSTGGGNEQFF.

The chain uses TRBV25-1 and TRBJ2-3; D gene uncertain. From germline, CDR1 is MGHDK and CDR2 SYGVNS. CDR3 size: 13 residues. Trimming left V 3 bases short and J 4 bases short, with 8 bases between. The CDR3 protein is CASSDVRADTQYF. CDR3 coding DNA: TGTGCCAGCAGTGACGTCCGGGCAGATACGCAGTATTTT.

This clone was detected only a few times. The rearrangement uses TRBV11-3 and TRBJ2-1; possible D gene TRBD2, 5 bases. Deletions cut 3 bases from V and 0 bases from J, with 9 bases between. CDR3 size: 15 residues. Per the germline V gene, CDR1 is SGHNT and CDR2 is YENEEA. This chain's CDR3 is CASSFSGSSYNEQFF. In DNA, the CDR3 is TGTGCCAGCAGCTTCTCGGGGAGCTCCTACAATGAGCAGTTCTTC.

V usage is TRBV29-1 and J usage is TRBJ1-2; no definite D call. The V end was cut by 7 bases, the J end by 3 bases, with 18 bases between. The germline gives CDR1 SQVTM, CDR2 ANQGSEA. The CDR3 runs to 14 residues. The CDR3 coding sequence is TGCAGCGCTCTCGGGGTGGAGGGCCACTATGGCTACACCTTC. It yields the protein CSALGVEGHYGYTF.

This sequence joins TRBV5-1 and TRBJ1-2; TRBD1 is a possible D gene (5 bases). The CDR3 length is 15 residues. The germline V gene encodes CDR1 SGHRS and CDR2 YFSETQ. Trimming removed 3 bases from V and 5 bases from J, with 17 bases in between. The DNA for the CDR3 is TGCGCCAGCAGCTCGGGAGGTAGGGGTAGATATGGCTACACCTTC. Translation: CASSSGGRGRYGYTF.

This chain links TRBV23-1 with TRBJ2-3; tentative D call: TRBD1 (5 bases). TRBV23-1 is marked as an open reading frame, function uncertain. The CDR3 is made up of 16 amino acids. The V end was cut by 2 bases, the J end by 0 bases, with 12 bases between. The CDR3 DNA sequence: TGCGCCAGCAGTCAACACCTGACAGAAAGCACAGATACGCAGTATTTT. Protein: CASSQHLTESTDTQYF.

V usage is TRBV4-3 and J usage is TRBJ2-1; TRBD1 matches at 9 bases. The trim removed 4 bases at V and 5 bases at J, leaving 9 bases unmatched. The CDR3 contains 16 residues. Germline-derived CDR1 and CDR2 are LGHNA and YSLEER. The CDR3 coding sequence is TGCGCCAGCAGCCGACTTACGGGACAGGGAAACAATGAGCAGTTCTTC. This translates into CASSRLTGQGNNEQFF.

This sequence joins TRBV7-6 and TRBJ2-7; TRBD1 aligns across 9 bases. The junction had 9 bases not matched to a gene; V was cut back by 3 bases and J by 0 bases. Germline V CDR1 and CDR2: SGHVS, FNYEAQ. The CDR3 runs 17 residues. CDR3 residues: CASSFGTGTGSSYEQYF. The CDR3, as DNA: TGTGCCAGCAGCTTCGGAACCGGGACAGGGAGCTCCTACGAGCAGTACTTC.

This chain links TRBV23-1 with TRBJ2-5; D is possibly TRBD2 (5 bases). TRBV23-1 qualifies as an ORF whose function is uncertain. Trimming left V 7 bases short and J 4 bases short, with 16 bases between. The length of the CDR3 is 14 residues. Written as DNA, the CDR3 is TGCGCCAGCACATTCGATTTGGAGGCAGAGACCCAGTACTTC. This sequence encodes CASTFDLEAETQYF.

The CDR3 protein is CASSQDVRGLANRGELFF. The CDR3 region has the DNA TGTGCCAGCAGCCAAGACGTCAGAGGACTAGCGAATCGCGGGGAGCTGTTTTTT. The chain employs TRBV4-2 and TRBJ2-2, with 9 bases fitting TRBD2. The V gene's germline CDR1 is LGHNA and CDR2 YNFKEQ. The J segment lost 7 bases and the V segment lost 0 bases, leaving 12 bases of the junction unmatched. The length of the CDR3 is 18 residues.

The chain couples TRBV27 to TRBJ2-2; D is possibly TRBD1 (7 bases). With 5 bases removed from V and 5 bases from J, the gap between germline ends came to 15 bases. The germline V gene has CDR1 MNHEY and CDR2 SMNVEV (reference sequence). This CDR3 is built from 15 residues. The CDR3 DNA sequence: TGTGCCAGCAGTGCCGAGGGGGCGGGGACCGGGGAGCTGTTTTTT. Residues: CASSAEGAGTGELFF.

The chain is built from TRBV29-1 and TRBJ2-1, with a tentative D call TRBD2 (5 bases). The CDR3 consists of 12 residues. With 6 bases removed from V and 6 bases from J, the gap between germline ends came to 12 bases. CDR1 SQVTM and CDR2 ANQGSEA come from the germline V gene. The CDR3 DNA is TGCAGCGTCGTTGGACTGGGCAATGAGCAGTTCTTC. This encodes CSVVGLGNEQFF.

The CDR3 DNA reads as TGTGCCAGCTCACGAGCAGGGAATAGCAATCAGCCCCAGCATTTT. Its protein is CASSRAGNSNQPQHF. V gene TRBV18 combines with J gene TRBJ1-5; the D gene is possibly TRBD1 (5 bases). The CDR3 is 15 residues long. Germline V gives CDR1 KGHSH, CDR2 LQKENI. With 4 bases removed from V and 0 bases from J, the gap between germline ends came to 10 bases. The full variable domain, completed using reference TRBV18 and TRBJ1-5, is NAGVMQNPRHLVRRRGQEARLRCSPMKGHSHVYWYRQLPEEGLKFMVYLQKENIIDESGMPKERFSAEFPKEGPSILRIQQVVRGDSAAYFCASSRAGNSNQPQHFGDGTRLSIL.

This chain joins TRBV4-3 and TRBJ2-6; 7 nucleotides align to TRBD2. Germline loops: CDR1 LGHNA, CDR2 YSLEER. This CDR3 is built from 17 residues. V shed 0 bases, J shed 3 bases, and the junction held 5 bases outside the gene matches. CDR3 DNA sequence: TGCGCCAGCAGCCAAGAGGGGGGGGTAAGTGGGGCCAACGTCCTGACTTTC. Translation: CASSQEGGVSGANVLTF.

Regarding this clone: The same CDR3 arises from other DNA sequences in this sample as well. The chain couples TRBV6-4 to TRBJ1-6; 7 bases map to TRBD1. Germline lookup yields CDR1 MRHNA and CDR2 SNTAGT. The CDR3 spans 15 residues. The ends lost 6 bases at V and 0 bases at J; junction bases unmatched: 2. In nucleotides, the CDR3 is TGTGCCAGCAGGCCAGGGGGCTCCTATAATTCACCCCTCCACTTT. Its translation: CASRPGGSYNSPLHF.

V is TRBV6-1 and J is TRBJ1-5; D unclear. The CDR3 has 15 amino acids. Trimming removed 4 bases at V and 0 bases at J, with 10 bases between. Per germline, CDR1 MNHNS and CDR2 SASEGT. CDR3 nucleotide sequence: TGTGCCAGCAGTGGACAAAGGTTTAGCAATCAGCCCCAGCATTTT. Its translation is CASSGQRFSNQPQHF.

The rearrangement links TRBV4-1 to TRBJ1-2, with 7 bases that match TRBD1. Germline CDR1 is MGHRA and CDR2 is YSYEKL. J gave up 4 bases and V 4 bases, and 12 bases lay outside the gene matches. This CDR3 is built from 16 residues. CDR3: CASSPGSNRGSYGYTF. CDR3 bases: TGCGCCAGCAGCCCAGGGTCCAACAGGGGAAGCTATGGCTACACCTTC.

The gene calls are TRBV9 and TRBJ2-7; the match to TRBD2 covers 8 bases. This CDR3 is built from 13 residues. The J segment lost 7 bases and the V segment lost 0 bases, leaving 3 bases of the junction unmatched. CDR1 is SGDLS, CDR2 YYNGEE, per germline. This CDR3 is CASSVVLAGEQYF. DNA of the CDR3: TGTGCCAGCAGCGTAGTTTTAGCGGGGGAGCAGTACTTC.